This TCR beta chain was observed in a study of T cells in Graves' hyperthyroidism and ophthalmopathy. The cohort's ophthalmopathy patients, a group with duration under 3 months, had a Clinical Activity Score of at least 3 and a NOSPECS grade of at least 4. From more than 8 ml of fresh peripheral blood, PBMCs were isolated. Amplification of TCR beta CDR3 regions used RNA as the template. TCR CDR3 regions were first amplified by RT-PCR with HTBI primers. TCRdb passed the multiplex PCR reads through MiXCR, listing each CDR3 protein once. Among under 600,000 distinct CDR3 sequences listed, approximately 16% were seen once. CDR1 is DFQATT, CDR2 SNEGSKA, per germline (reference sequence). The CDR3 loop spans 10 amino acids. With 7 bases removed from V and 5 bases from J, the gap between germline ends came to 8 bases.

The receptor comes from a woman between 40 and 50 years old with Graves' ophthalmopathy. J is TRBJ2-5 and V is TRBV20-1; D gene unclear. Sequenced sample: blood. This CDR3 reads CSVAMETQYF. The CDR3 bases are TGCAGTGTTGCGATGGAGACCCAGTACTTC.